This TCR beta chain was identified during a study of shared clonotypes between healthy human individuals (dated by TCRdb to 2020 to 2021). About the full investigation: Two women and a few men aged 18 to 49 years were included in the cohort. The study deeply sequenced blood TCR repertoires of about 5 healthy adults to estimate repertoire size and the extent of clonotype sharing between individuals. For each donor, CD4 naive and CD4 memory were each given three plates, CD8 naive was given two plates, and CD8 memory was given one plate. To increase sequencing depth and limit assay-specific biases, TCR repertoire library preparation and sequencing were carried out by different laboratories using diverse techniques. Between about 0.9 and 8.9 billion PBMCs per donor were obtained by leukapheresis. Here is what the overall study found, with its caveats: Compared with non-shared clonotypes, clonotypes shared by all four sorted-subset donors had higher generation probabilities. The genetic and exposure-history diversity represented was limited by the small number of donors. Sharing across several donors was observed for approximately 5% of naive CD4, over 3% of naive CD8, about 2.5% of memory CD4, and about 0.38% of memory CD8 clonotypes. Based on pairwise subsampling, the degree of clonotype sharing among donors was expected to be affected by sequencing depth. Sampling was limited to blood, and TCR repertoires in tissue likely differ from TCR repertoires in blood. Even with the large sequencing depth, rarefaction of the sorted-subset datasets indicated that sequencing was incomplete. Naive subsets generally had larger estimated clonotype richness than memory subsets did.

The donors were healthy, HIV-negative adults with no recently reported acute infections or vaccinations. All donors were Caucasian adults living in Nashville, Tennessee, USA. CD4+ T cells were enriched by magnetic negative selection, after which naive cells were positively selected on CD45RA and the negative fraction was taken as the memory subset. Blood was collected by leukapheresis, and PBMCs were isolated by Ficoll-Histopaque density gradient centrifugation and then cryopreserved in liquid nitrogen vapor phase. Analytical flow cytometry was used to check the purity and quantity of each magnetically sorted T cell population. Genomic DNA was isolated from each sorted fraction and quantified by UV absorbance on a Nanodrop 2000c. TCR CDR3 regions were amplified from genomic DNA by multiplex PCR using the deep immunoSEQ assay. Extracted genomic DNA from each cell subset was spread evenly across all wells of several immunoSEQ 96-well plates, with each plate serving as a replicate. Each replicate PCR for sorted subsets received approximately 200 ng genomic DNA, equal to about 30,000 T cell genomes. Purified libraries were measured with a Qubit 3.0 fluorometer, size-checked on a Bioanalyzer 2100, and measured again with the KAPA Library Quantification kit. A separate single-read 150-cycle Illumina NextSeq 550 flow cell was used to sequence each immunoSEQ 96-well plate. The study's own analysis went as follows. Because the immunoSEQ output included only junctional sequences and no quality scores, the filtering could not be the same as the filtering used for full-length reads. Sequences were annotated with PyIR, a Python wrapper for IgBLAST v1.9, using IMGT germline references to assign V/J genes and CDR3. Any read was removed if the V/J assignment was weak (E-value above 1e-6), the CDR3 was missing, or the read contained stop codons, out-of-frame junctions, or ambiguous translated residues. A V3J clonotype was defined by an identical inferred V gene, J gene, and CDR3 amino acid sequence. Percentage overlap between repertoires was computed as shared unique clonotypes divided by the size of the smaller repertoire. RTK rarefaction, the Chao1 estimator, and Recon v2.1 estimates of unobserved clonotypes were used to assess repertoire richness. For all TCRbeta clonotypes obtained by the gDNA method from four donors, generation probabilities were computed with OLGA. Here the immuneACCESS table is served through TCRdb, limited to in-frame sequences with V and J called. Missing clones are a known gap in these copies; in checked studies unresolved V genes cover under half, and the rest lacks a known reason. That table supplies the V and J calls and clone size; D and trimming were determined from the DNA. For this sample the table gives more than 2,000,000 clones, of which approximately 93% were detected only once. The top ten hold under 0.45% of the sample.

The CDR3 covers 14 residues, taking in both the cysteine and the phenylalanine. Only the CDR3 region is kept as DNA, spanning 42 bases read in frame from base 1. According to the germline V gene, CDR1 reads SGHNT and CDR2 reads YENEEA. Trimming removed 1 base from V and 9 bases from J, leaving 13 bases between the germline ends. As regards this clone: The antigen it recognizes is unknown. There are no base qualities to consult, and no much larger clone falls within one base.

Rearrangement joined TRBV11-3 to TRBJ2-1; a tentative D match to TRBD2 spans 5 bases. The sample consisted of naive CD4+ T cells from PBMCs. The cell subset or site label, as the study defines it: CD45RA+ positively selected. This TCR derives from a man aged 18 to 29 in good health. Some clones in this sample may be carry-over from other donors' samples. For the CDR3, the sequence is CASSLVDSSGEQFF. In nucleotides, the sequence is TGTGCCAGCAGCTTAGTGGACTCCTCAGGTGAGCAGTTCTTC.